The clone carrying this T cell receptor (beta chain) was seen just once. The entry originates in a study of cytomegalovirus exposure and HLA in healthy donors. This CDR3 contains 14 residues. The germline gives CDR1 ENHRY, CDR2 SYGVKD. The J segment lost 4 bases and the V segment lost 3 bases, leaving 3 bases of the junction unmatched. 13 Jbeta primers and 60 Vbeta primers were used for the PCR. Assay: immunoSEQ multiplex PCR; the TCRdb copy retains only in-frame clones and omits some. The sample has 80,000 or so clones; under 70% are singletons. Sample: PBMCs. This clonotype was sampled from a man aged 30 to 45 in good health and CMV-seropositive. The rearrangement joins TRBV10-3 to TRBJ1-1; 9 nucleotides line up with TRBD1. DNA for the CDR3: TGTGCCATCAGTGACGGGACAGGGCTCACTGAAGCTTTCTTT. Residues: CAISDGTGLTEAFF.